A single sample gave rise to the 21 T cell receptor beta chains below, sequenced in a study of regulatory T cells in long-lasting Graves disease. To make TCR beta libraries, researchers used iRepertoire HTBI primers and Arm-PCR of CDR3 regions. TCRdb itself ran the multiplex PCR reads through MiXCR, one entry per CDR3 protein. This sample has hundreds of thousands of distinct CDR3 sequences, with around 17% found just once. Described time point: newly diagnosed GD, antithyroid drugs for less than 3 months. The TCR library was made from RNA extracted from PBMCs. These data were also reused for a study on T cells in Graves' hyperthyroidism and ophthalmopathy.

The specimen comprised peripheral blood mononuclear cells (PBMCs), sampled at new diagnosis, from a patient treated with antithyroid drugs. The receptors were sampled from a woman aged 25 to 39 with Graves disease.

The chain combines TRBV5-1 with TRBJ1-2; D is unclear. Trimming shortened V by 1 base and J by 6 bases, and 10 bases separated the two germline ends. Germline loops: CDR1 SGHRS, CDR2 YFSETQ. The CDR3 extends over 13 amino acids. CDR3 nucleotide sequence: TGCGCCAGCAGCTTGCGAATTTGGGATGGCTACACCTTC. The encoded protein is CASSLRIWDGYTF.

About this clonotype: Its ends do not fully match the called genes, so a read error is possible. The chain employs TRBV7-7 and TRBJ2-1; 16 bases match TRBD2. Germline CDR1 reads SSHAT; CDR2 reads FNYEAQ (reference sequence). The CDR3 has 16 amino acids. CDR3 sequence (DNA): TGTGCTAGCAGCCTGTCGGGACTAGCGGGAGGGAATGAGCAGTTCTTC. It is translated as CASSLSGLAGGNEQFF.

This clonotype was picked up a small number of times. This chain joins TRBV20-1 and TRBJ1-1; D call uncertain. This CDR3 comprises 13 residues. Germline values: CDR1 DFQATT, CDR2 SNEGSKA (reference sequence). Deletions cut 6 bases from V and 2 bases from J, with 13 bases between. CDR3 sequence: CSAGRLQNTEAFF. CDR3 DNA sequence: TGCAGTGCCGGCAGGCTACAAAACACTGAAGCTTTCTTT.

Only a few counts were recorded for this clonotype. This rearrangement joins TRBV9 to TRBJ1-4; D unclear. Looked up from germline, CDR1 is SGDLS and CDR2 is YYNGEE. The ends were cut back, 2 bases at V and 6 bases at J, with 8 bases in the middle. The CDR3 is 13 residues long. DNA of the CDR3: TGTGCCAGCAGCGTCGGGGATTATGAAAAACTGTTTTTT. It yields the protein CASSVGDYEKLFF.

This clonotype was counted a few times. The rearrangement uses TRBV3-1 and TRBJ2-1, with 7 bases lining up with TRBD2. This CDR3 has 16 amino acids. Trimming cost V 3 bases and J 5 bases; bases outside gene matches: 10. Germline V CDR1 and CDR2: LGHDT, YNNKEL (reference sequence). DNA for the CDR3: TGTGCCAGCAGCCAGGACCCGGGACTATCAAACAATGAGCAGTTCTTC. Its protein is CASSQDPGLSNNEQFF.

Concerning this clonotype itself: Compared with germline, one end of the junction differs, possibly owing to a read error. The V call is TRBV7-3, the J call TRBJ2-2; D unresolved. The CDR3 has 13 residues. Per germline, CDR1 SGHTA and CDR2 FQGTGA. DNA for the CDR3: TGTGCCGGCAGCCCCTCCAACACCGGGGAGCTGTTTTTT. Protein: CAGSPSNTGELFF. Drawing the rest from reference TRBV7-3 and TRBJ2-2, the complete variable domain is GAGVSQTPSNKVTEKGKYVELRCDPISGHTALYWYRQSLGQGPEFLIYFQGTGAADDSGLPNDRFFAVRPEGSVSTLKIQRTERGDSAVYLCAGSPSNTGELFFGEGSRLTVL.

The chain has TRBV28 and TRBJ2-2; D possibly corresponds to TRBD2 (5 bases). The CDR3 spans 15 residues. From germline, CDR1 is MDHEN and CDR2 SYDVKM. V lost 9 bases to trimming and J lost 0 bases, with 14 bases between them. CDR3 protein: CASTRSGTNTGELFF. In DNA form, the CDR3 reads TGTGCCAGTACCCGCTCGGGAACGAACACCGGGGAGCTGTTTTTT.

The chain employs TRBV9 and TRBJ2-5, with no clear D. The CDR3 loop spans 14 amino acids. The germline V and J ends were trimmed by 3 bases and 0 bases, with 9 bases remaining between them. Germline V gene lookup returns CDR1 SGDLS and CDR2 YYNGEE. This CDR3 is CASSAIGNQETQYF. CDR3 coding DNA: TGTGCCAGCAGCGCCATAGGGAACCAAGAGACCCAGTACTTC.

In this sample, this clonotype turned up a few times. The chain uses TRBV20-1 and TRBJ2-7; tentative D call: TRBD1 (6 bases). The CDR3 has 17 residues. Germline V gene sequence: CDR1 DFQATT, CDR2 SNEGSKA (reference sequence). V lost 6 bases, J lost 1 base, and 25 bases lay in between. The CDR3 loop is CSATDQGLLARSYEQYF. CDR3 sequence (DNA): TGCAGTGCCACAGATCAGGGGCTCCTGGCTCGGTCCTACGAGCAGTACTTC.

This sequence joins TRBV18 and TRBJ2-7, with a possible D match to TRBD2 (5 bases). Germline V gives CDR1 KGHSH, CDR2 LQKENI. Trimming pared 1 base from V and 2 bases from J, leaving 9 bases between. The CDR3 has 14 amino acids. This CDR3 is CASSPQDGAYEQYF. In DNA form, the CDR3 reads TGTGCCAGCTCACCACAGGACGGGGCCTACGAGCAGTACTTC.

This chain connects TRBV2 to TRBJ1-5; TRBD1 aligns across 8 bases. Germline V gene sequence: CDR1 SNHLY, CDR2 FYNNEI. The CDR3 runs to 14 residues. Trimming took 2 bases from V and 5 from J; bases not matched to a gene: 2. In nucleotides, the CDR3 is TGTGCCAGCAGTGAACAGGGGGCCGATCAGCCCCAGCATTTT. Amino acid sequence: CASSEQGADQPQHF.

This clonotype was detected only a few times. CDR3 in amino acids: CASSVGGGQYYEQYF. The CDR3 bases are TGTGCCAGCAGCGTAGGAGGGGGACAGTATTACGAGCAGTACTTC. The chain employs TRBV9 and TRBJ2-7; 7 bases are a match to TRBD1. V shed 0 bases, J shed 4 bases, and the junction held 7 bases outside the gene matches. The CDR3 loop spans 15 amino acids. The germline V gene encodes CDR1 SGDLS and CDR2 YYNGEE.

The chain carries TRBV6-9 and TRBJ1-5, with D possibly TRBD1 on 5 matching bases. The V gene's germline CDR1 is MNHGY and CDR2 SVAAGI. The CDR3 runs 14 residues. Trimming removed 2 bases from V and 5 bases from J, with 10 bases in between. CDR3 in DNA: TGTGCCAGCAGTTATACGGGGGAACATCAGCCCCAGCATTTT. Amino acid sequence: CASSYTGEHQPQHF.

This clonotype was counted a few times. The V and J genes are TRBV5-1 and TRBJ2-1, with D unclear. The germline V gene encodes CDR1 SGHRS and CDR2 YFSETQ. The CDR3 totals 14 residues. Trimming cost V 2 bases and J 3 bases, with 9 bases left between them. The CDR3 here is CASSFAESYNEQFF. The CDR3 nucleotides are TGCGCCAGCAGCTTCGCGGAAAGCTACAATGAGCAGTTCTTC.

CDR3 loop: CASSQDLGQLDSEAFF. The CDR3 nucleotides read TGTGCCAGCAGCCAAGATCTAGGGCAGTTGGATTCTGAAGCTTTCTTT. The chain carries TRBV14 and TRBJ1-1; D unclear. The germline V gene encodes CDR1 SGHDN and CDR2 FVKESK. The CDR3 spans 16 residues. The germline V and J ends were trimmed by 0 bases and 6 bases, with 17 bases remaining between them.

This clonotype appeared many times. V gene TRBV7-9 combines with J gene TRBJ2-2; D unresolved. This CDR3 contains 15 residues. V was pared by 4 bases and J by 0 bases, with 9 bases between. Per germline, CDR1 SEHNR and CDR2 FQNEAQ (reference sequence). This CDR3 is CASSSTPANTGELFF. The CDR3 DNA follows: TGTGCCAGCAGCTCAACACCCGCGAACACCGGGGAGCTGTTTTTT.

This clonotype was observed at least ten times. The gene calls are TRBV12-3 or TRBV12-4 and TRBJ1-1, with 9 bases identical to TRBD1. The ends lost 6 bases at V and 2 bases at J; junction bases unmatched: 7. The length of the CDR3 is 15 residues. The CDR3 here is CASRQQGALNTEAFF. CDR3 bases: TGTGCCAGCAGGCAACAGGGGGCGCTTAACACTGAAGCTTTCTTT.

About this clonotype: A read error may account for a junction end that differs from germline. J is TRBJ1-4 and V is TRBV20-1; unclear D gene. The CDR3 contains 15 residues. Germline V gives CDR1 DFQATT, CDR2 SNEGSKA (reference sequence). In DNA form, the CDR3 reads TGCAGTGCCCCCTCGGCGGACGCAACTAATGAAAACCTGTTTTTT. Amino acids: CSAPSADATNENLFF.

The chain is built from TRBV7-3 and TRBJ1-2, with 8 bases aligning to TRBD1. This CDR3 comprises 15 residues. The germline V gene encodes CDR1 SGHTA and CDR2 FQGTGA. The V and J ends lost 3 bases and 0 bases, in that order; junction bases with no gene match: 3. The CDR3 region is CASSFGQGPNYGYTF. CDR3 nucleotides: TGTGCCAGCAGCTTCGGACAGGGACCTAACTATGGCTACACCTTC.

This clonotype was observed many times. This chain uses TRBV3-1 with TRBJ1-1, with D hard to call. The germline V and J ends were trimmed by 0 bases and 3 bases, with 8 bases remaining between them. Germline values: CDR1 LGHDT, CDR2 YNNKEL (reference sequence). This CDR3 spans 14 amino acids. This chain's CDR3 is CASSQEWRDTEAFF. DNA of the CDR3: TGTGCCAGCAGCCAAGAATGGAGGGACACTGAAGCTTTCTTT.

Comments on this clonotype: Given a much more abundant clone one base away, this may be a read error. The CDR3 nucleotides read TGTGCCAGCAGTCGTCAGGGTGGTAATGAGCAGCTCTTC. This codes for CASSRQGGNEQLF. The chain uses TRBV6-2 or TRBV6-3 and TRBJ2-1; possibly TRBD1 for D (5 bases). The germline CDR1 and CDR2 sequences are MNHEY and SVGEGT. CDR3 length: 13 amino acids.